A selection of T cell receptor beta chains follows, all from one sample in a study of blood T cell repertoires in COVID-19. Sequencing used immunoSEQ multiplex PCR; TCRdb keeps in-frame clones, though not all of them. The sample yields approximately 290,000 clones, approximately 83% seen once. The sequenced material came from PBMCs or T cells enriched from blood (not recorded which). Receptors were obtained from a woman aged 25 to 39 who had recovered from COVID-19. The CDR3 runs from the conserved cysteine through the conserved F or W.

cdr3_length,v_call,cdr3_aa
16,TRBV7-6,CASSLGVRGSQETQYF
16,TRBV6-4,CASSERASESTDTQYF
14,TRBV7-9,CASSLAQGNEKLFF
14,TRBV30,CAWRGGEETYEQYF
16,TRBV6-1,CASSEEEGQGGQTQYF
18,TRBV6-2/TRBV6-3,CASSYLFRAGKLNTEAFF
15,TRBV6-6,CASSYSDTSSYEQYF
14,TRBV5-1,CASSQGISGNTIYF
12,TRBV27,CASSYLGETQYF
15,TRBV7-2,CASSLGLAGYNEQFF
14,TRBV27,CASSSRGLLYEQYF
12,TRBV7-2,CASSTDRETQYF
15,TRBV29-1,CSVEVAEATNEKLFF
14,TRBV6-4,CASSSGTGAYEAFF
15,TRBV15,CATSREDNRDTEAFF
15,TRBV7-9,CASSLVRGYYNEQFF
11,TRBV20-1,CSAGDSYEQYF
15,TRBV4-1,CASSLTSGGSYEQYF
16,TRBV7-9,CASINGWRAMNTEAFF
14,TRBV15,CATSSSLRSYEQYF
21,TRBV28,CASSLLPPIVGTGEVNEKLFF
13,TRBV19,CASSIDPRNEQFF
15,TRBV5-5,CASSLDLDRHYEQYF
15,TRBV7-6,CASSRIGGTVEKLFF
14,TRBV4-1,CASSQVRALYGYTF
14,TRBV28,CASSLRGGNSPLHF